The 30 T cell receptor beta chains presented below share a single source sample, sequenced in a study of cytomegalovirus exposure and HLA in healthy donors. Only in-frame clones appear in the TCRdb table, and some are missing; sequencing was by immunoSEQ multiplex PCR. The repertoire has about 88,000 clones, approximately 88% of them found once; the top ten carry 12%. The specimen sequenced was PBMCs. Receptors originate from a woman younger than 35 in good health and CMV-seropositive.

The genes are TRBV6-1 and TRBJ2-1; 8 nucleotides agree with TRBD1. The germline V gene has CDR1 MNHNS and CDR2 SASEGT. The J segment lost 8 bases and the V segment lost 1 base, leaving 10 bases of the junction unmatched. The CDR3 sequence is 16 residues long. CDR3 amino acids: CASSEGGTGLSDEQFF. As DNA, the CDR3 is TGTGCCAGCAGTGAAGGAGGGACAGGTCTCTCGGATGAGCAGTTCTTC.

The chain is built from TRBV18 and TRBJ2-5, with TRBD2 matching 8 bases. Germline loops: CDR1 KGHSH, CDR2 LQKENI. CDR3 length: 14 residues. V was pared by 0 bases and J by 5 bases, with 2 bases of the junction left unmatched. CDR3 DNA: TGTGCCAGCTCACCACCCGGGGGGGCGGAGACCCAGTACTTC. It yields the protein CASSPPGGAETQYF. The whole variable domain, remainder taken from reference TRBV18 and TRBJ2-5, is NAGVMQNPRHLVRRRGQEARLRCSPMKGHSHVYWYRQLPEEGLKFMVYLQKENIIDESGMPKERFSAEFPKEGPSILRIQQVVRGDSAAYFCASSPPGGAETQYFGPGTRLLVL.

The chain couples TRBV7-9 to TRBJ2-6; 12 positions agree with TRBD2. Germline V CDR1 and CDR2: SEHNR, FQNEAQ (reference sequence). The CDR3 consists of 18 residues. V dropped 5 bases and J dropped 0; count of bases not matched to a gene: 5. CDR3 amino acids: CASSGRLAGASGANVLTF. CDR3 DNA: TGTGCCAGCAGCGGGCGACTAGCGGGGGCCTCTGGGGCCAACGTCCTGACTTTC.

V usage is TRBV28 and J usage is TRBJ2-7; a possible D gene is TRBD1 (5 bases). Looked up from germline, CDR1 is MDHEN and CDR2 is SYDVKM. The CDR3 sequence is 13 residues long. V gave up 6 bases and J gave up 5 bases, with 14 bases separating them. CDR3 nucleotide sequence: TGTGCCAGCAGGACCATAGGGGCGGACGAGCAGTACTTC. Protein: CASRTIGADEQYF.

The chain couples TRBV11-3 to TRBJ2-7; D might be TRBD1 (6 bases). Germline CDR1 is SGHNT and CDR2 is YENEEA. Between the trimmed V and J ends, which lost 2 bases and 5 bases, there was a span of 10 bases. The CDR3 has 13 amino acids. The CDR3 sequence: CASSLLGQNEQYF. CDR3 sequence (DNA): TGTGCCAGCAGCTTACTGGGACAAAACGAGCAGTACTTC.

The chain links TRBV27 to TRBJ2-1; 7 bases match TRBD1. The CDR3 sequence is 14 residues long. The trim removed 7 bases at V and 4 bases at J, leaving 7 bases unmatched. The germline V gene encodes CDR1 MNHEY and CDR2 SMNVEV (reference sequence). The CDR3 sequence: CASIRGPLYNEQFF. The CDR3 nucleotides are TGTGCCAGCATTAGGGGGCCCCTTTACAATGAGCAGTTCTTC.

The gene calls are TRBV5-1 and TRBJ2-6; 7 bases match TRBD1. V shed 5 bases, J shed 0 bases, and the junction held 2 bases outside the gene matches. Germline CDR1 reads SGHRS; CDR2 reads YFSETQ. The CDR3 contains 15 residues. The DNA of the CDR3 is TGCGCCAGCAGTCGGGACAGCTCTGGGGCCAACGTCCTGACTTTC. It yields the protein CASSRDSSGANVLTF.

This chain joins TRBV7-3 and TRBJ2-1; TRBD2 aligns across 7 bases. The CDR3 length is 21 residues. With V trimmed by 0 bases and J by 0 bases, 17 bases remained unmatched. Germline V gives CDR1 SGHTA, CDR2 FQGTGA. CDR3 in DNA: TGTGCCAGCAGCTTAACGGTTTCGGGGTGGGGGGGTAAGAGCTCCTACAATGAGCAGTTCTTC. Its protein product is CASSLTVSGWGGKSSYNEQFF.

This clone was observed many times. The V call is TRBV2, the J call TRBJ2-7; the match to TRBD1 covers 7 bases. Germline V lookup: CDR1 SNHLY, CDR2 FYNNEI. The CDR3 runs 12 residues. V was clipped by 5 bases and J by 6 bases; unmatched bases: 4. The CDR3 loop reads CASSSQGVEQYF. As DNA, the CDR3 is TGTGCCAGCAGTTCTCAGGGGGTCGAGCAGTACTTC.

CDR3 in DNA: TGCGCCAGCAGCCAAGATAATGGCTTCGAGCAGTACTTC. This sequence encodes CASSQDNGFEQYF. The rearrangement uses TRBV4-1 and TRBJ2-7; unclear D gene. CDR1 MGHRA and CDR2 YSYEKL come from the germline V gene. CDR3 length: 13 residues. The V end was cut by 0 bases, the J end by 6 bases, with 9 bases between.

The chain is built from TRBV5-1 and TRBJ2-1, with TRBD2 matching 8 bases. The germline V gene has CDR1 SGHRS and CDR2 YFSETQ. Trimming at V came to 1 base and at J to 4 bases, leaving 10 bases not matched to a gene. The CDR3 totals 17 residues. The CDR3 sequence: CASSLRYGGGYYNEQFF. As DNA, the CDR3 is TGCGCCAGCAGCTTGCGGTACGGGGGGGGATATTACAATGAGCAGTTCTTC.

V and J are TRBV6-1 and TRBJ1-6; TRBD1 matches 9 bases. V shed 6 bases, J shed 9 bases, and the junction held 9 bases outside the gene matches. The germline V gene encodes CDR1 MNHNS and CDR2 SASEGT. This CDR3 has 15 amino acids. In DNA, the CDR3 is TGTGCCAGCAGGGACGGACAGGGGTTTGCTTCACCCCTCCACTTT. Encoded protein: CASRDGQGFASPLHF.

The J gene is TRBJ1-1, the V gene TRBV28; possible D gene TRBD1, 6 bases. The ends were cut back, 1 base at V and 6 bases at J, with 27 bases in the middle. CDR1 is MDHEN, CDR2 SYDVKM, per germline. The CDR3 consists of 19 residues. As DNA, the CDR3 is TGTGCCAGCAGTTTATACCCCCCGAAAAATCTGGGGGGGCGTGCTGAAGCTTTCTTT. It yields the protein CASSLYPPKNLGGRAEAFF.

V gene TRBV28 combines with J gene TRBJ2-1; 8 nucleotides line up with TRBD2. The CDR3 has 15 residues. Germline loops: CDR1 MDHEN, CDR2 SYDVKM. The V segment lost 6 bases and the J segment 7 bases; nucleotides outside the gene matches: 11. The CDR3 is CASSRLTGGRNEQFF. The CDR3 DNA reads as TGTGCCAGCAGCCGATTGACGGGGGGGAGGAATGAGCAGTTCTTC.

This clone was observed a handful of times. The chain links TRBV4-1 to TRBJ1-4; 7 bases map to TRBD1. The germline V gene has CDR1 MGHRA and CDR2 YSYEKL. This CDR3 region has 18 residues. The V and J ends lost 0 bases and 0 bases, in that order; junction bases with no gene match: 7. The CDR3: CASSQDRGTVATNEKLFF. In nucleotides, the CDR3 is TGCGCCAGCAGCCAAGATCGCGGGACAGTTGCAACTAATGAAAAACTGTTTTTT.

This clone was picked up a small number of times. V usage is TRBV4-2 and J usage is TRBJ1-2; no clear D. Trimming took 1 base from V and 6 from J, leaving 15 bases between them. The CDR3 runs to 15 residues. Looked up from germline, CDR1 is LGHNA and CDR2 is YNFKEQ. As DNA, the CDR3 is TGTGCCAGCAGCCAAGGCGGAGGTAACACTGATGGCTACACCTTC. Translated: CASSQGGGNTDGYTF.

The V gene is TRBV9, the J gene TRBJ2-1; TRBD2 agrees at 8 bases. Unmatched junction bases numbered 6, after V lost 0 bases and J lost 4 bases. This CDR3 comprises 16 residues. In germline, CDR1 is SGDLS, CDR2 YYNGEE. CDR3: CASSVVFGGAYNEQFF. CDR3 bases: TGTGCCAGCAGCGTAGTTTTCGGGGGGGCTTACAATGAGCAGTTCTTC.

This chain joins TRBV1 and TRBJ1-5; the D call in the table, TRBD1, was not verified against the DNA. TRBV1 is noted as a pseudogene. This CDR3 is built from 15 residues. In DNA form, the CDR3 reads TGCACCAGCAGCCAATGGGGGCCCGGGGACCAGCCCCAGCATTTT. It encodes CTSSQWGPGDQPQHF.

The DNA of the CDR3 is TGTGCCAGCAGTTCACAGAGAATGAACACTGAAGCTTTCTTT. This translates into CASSSQRMNTEAFF. The chain uses TRBV2 and TRBJ1-1; D not resolved. V gave up 5 bases and J gave up 0 bases, with 10 bases separating them. Germline CDR1 is SNHLY and CDR2 is FYNNEI. The CDR3 loop spans 14 amino acids.

This clone appeared a single time. This CDR3 reads CASSVELAGDRKDTQYF. The CDR3 DNA is TGTGCCAGCAGCGTAGAATTGGCGGGGGATAGAAAGGATACGCAGTATTTT. The V call is TRBV9, the J call TRBJ2-3; 7 positions match TRBD2. The trim removed 0 bases at V and 6 bases at J, leaving 13 bases unmatched. The CDR3 contains 17 residues. CDR1 is SGDLS and CDR2 is YYNGEE in the germline V gene. The full variable domain, its missing parts supplied by reference TRBV9 and TRBJ2-3, is DSGVTQTPKHLITATGQRVTLRCSPRSGDLSVYWYQQSLDQGLQFLIQYYNGEERAKGNILERFSAQQFPDLHSELNLSSLELGDSALYFCASSVELAGDRKDTQYFGPGTRLTVL.

The chain links TRBV5-1 to TRBJ2-5, with 10 bases lining up with TRBD1. V was pared by 3 bases and J by 1 base, with 6 bases of the junction left unmatched. The CDR3 contains 16 residues. Germline V lookup: CDR1 SGHRS, CDR2 YFSETQ. The CDR3, as DNA: TGCGCCAGCAGCTCATGGGACAGGGGTATCCAAGAGACCCAGTACTTC. Residues: CASSSWDRGIQETQYF.

This sequence joins TRBV4-2 and TRBJ2-7, with 9 nucleotides matching TRBD1. V gave up 1 base and J gave up 4 bases; unmatched junction bases: 5. Germline V lookup: CDR1 LGHNA, CDR2 YNFKEQ. CDR3 size: 15 residues. This CDR3 reads CASSQGGTGRYEQYF. DNA for the CDR3: TGTGCCAGCAGCCAAGGGGGGACAGGGCGGTACGAGCAGTACTTC.

The chain is built from TRBV19 and TRBJ1-2; the match to TRBD1 covers 7 bases. Losses at the gene ends were 7 bases for V and 2 bases for J; bases not matched to a gene: 13. Per germline, CDR1 LNHDA and CDR2 SQIVND (reference sequence). This CDR3 contains 16 residues. The CDR3 DNA follows: TGTGCCAGTACCCGAGCCCCGGCAGGGGGAAACTATGGCTACACCTTC. The encoded protein is CASTRAPAGGNYGYTF.

The J gene is TRBJ2-1, the V gene TRBV4-1; D might be TRBD2 (5 bases). The CDR3 loop spans 14 amino acids. The V end lost 1 base, the J end lost 3 bases, and 7 bases lay between the germline ends. The germline V gene has CDR1 MGHRA and CDR2 YSYEKL. The CDR3 here is CASSQALGYNEQFF. The CDR3 DNA sequence: TGCGCCAGCAGCCAAGCACTAGGCTACAATGAGCAGTTCTTC.

The rearrangement joins TRBV5-1 to TRBJ2-7; 7 bases line up with TRBD2. V was pared by 10 bases and J by 0 bases, with 7 bases of the junction left unmatched. Germline V gene lookup returns CDR1 SGHRS and CDR2 YFSETQ. This CDR3 is 13 amino acids long. The CDR3 nucleotides read TGCGCCTCCGGGGCTAGCGGCTCCTACGAGCAGTACTTC. Its protein is CASGASGSYEQYF.

The chain couples TRBV27 to TRBJ2-6; 7 positions match TRBD1. Trimming cost V 5 bases and J 0 bases; bases outside gene matches: 13. CDR3 size: 19 residues. Germline V gives CDR1 MNHEY, CDR2 SMNVEV (reference sequence). DNA of the CDR3: TGTGCCAGCAGTCCCCGAAGGACAGGTGTCTTCTCTGGGGCCAACGTCCTGACTTTC. Its translation is CASSPRRTGVFSGANVLTF.

J is TRBJ2-7 and V is TRBV7-3, with 9 bases matching TRBD1. Germline V CDR1 and CDR2: SGHTA, FQGTGA. Trimming at V came to 5 bases and at J to 7 bases, leaving 9 bases not matched to a gene. The CDR3 has 14 residues. DNA for the CDR3: TGTGCCAGCAGCCCAAGTGGGACAGGGTCGGAGCAGTACTTC. This codes for CASSPSGTGSEQYF.

In regard to this clone: The junction and the germline gene differ at one end; a read error may be behind it. The chain carries TRBV19 and TRBJ1-5; 8 bases align to TRBD1. Germline assignment: CDR1 LNHDA and CDR2 SQIVND (reference sequence). The CDR3 consists of 15 residues. DNA of the CDR3: TGTGCCAGCAGTACCGGACAGGGCTGGGGGAAGCCCCAGCATTTT. Translation gives CASSTGQGWGKPQHF.

The V call is TRBV11-1, the J call TRBJ1-6; 7 nucleotides match TRBD1. V shed 5 bases, J shed 9 bases, and the junction held 10 bases outside the gene matches. This CDR3 has 15 residues. The germline V gene encodes CDR1 SGHAT and CDR2 FQDESV (reference sequence). The CDR3 sequence: CASSTNQGDISPLHF. DNA of the CDR3: TGTGCCAGCAGCACCAATCAGGGGGATATTTCACCCCTCCACTTT.

V usage is TRBV9 and J usage is TRBJ2-7, with 8 positions matching TRBD1. The CDR3 is made up of 13 amino acids. Germline values: CDR1 SGDLS, CDR2 YYNGEE. Germline trimming cut 2 bases from V and 6 bases from J; bases unmatched to any gene: 4. The CDR3 loop is CASSVTQGVEQYF. CDR3 nucleotide sequence: TGTGCCAGCAGCGTGACACAGGGGGTCGAGCAGTACTTC.